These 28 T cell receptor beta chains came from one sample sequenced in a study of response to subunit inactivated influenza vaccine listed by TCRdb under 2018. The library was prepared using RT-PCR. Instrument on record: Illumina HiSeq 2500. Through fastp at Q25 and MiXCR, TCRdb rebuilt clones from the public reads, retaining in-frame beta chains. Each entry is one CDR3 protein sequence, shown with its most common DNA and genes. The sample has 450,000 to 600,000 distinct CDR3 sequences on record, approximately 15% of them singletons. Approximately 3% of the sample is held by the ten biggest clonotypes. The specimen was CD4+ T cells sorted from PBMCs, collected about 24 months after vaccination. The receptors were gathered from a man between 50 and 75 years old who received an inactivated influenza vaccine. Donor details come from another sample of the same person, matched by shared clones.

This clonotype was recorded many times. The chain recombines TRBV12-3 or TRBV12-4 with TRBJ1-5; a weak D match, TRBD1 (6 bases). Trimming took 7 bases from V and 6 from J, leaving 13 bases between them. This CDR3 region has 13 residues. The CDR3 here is CASTRGGFQPQHF. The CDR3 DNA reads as TGTGCCAGCACCCGAGGGGGATTTCAGCCCCAGCATTTT.

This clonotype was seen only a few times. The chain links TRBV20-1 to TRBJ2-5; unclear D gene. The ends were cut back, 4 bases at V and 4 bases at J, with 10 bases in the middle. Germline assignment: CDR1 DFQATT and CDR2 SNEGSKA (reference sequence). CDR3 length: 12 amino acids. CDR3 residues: CSATTNGETQYF. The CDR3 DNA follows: TGCAGTGCTACCACGAACGGAGAGACCCAGTACTTC.

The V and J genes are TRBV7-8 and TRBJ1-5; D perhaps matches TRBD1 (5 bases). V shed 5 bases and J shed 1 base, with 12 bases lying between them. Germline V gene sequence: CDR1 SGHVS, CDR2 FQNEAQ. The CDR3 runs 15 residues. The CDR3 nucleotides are TGTGCCAGCAGCATGACAGTTATGAGCAATCAGCCCCAGCATTTT. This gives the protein CASSMTVMSNQPQHF. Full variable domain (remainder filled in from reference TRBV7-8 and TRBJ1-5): GAGVSQSPRYKVAKRGQDVALRCDPISGHVSLFWYQQALGQGPEFLTYFQNEAQLDKSGLPSDRFFAERPEGSVSTLKIQRTQQEDSAVYLCASSMTVMSNQPQHFGDGTRLSIL.

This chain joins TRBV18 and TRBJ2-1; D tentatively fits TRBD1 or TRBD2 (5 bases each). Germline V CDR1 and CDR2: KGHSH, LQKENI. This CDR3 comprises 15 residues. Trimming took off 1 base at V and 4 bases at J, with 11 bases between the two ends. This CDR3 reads CASSPRPGAYNEQFF. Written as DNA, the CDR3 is TGTGCCAGCTCACCACGCCCCGGGGCATACAATGAGCAGTTCTTC.

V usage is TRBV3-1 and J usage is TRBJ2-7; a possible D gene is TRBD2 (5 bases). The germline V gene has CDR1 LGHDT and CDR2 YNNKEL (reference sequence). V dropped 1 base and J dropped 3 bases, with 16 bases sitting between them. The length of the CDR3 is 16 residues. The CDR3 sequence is CASSQGRWISNYEQYF. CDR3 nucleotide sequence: TGTGCCAGCAGCCAAGGGAGGTGGATCTCCAACTACGAGCAGTACTTC.

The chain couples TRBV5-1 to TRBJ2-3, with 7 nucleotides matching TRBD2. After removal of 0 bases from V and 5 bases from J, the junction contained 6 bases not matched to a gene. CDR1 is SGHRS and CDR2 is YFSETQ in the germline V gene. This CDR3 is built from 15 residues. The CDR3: CASSLEGGGGDTQYF. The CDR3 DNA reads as TGCGCCAGCAGCTTGGAGGGAGGCGGGGGAGATACGCAGTATTTT.

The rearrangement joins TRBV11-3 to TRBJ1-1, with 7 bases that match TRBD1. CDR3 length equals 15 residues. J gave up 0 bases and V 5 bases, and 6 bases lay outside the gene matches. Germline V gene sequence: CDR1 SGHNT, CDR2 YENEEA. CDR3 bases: TGTGCCAGCAGCCCAGGGACAGATATGAACACTGAAGCTTTCTTT. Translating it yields CASSPGTDMNTEAFF.

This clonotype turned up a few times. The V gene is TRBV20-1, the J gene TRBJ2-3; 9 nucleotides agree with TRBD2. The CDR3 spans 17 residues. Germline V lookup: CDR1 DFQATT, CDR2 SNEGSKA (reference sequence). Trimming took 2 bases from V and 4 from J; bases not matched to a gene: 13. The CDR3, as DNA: TGCAGTGCTAGAACCTTTCGGCTAGCGGGATTTTCAGATACGCAGTATTTT. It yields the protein CSARTFRLAGFSDTQYF.

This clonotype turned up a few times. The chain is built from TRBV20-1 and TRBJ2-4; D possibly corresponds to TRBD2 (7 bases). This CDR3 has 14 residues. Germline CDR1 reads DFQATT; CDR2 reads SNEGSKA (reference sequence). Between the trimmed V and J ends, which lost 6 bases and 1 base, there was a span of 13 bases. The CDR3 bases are TGCAGTGCCGAACGGGGGGCTGCCAAAAACATTCAGTACTTC. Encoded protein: CSAERGAAKNIQYF.

This chain's CDR3 is CATSRVQGYEQYF. The CDR3 DNA follows: TGTGCCACCAGCAGAGTACAGGGCTACGAGCAGTACTTC. The genes are TRBV15 and TRBJ2-7; D is possibly TRBD1 (6 bases). Trimming took 1 base from V and 3 from J, leaving 7 bases between them. Germline V gives CDR1 LNHNV, CDR2 YYDKDF (reference sequence). The CDR3 has 13 residues.

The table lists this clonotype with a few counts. DNA of the CDR3: TGTGCCAGCAGCGTAGAAGGTCAGGGATTTACGCAGTATTTT. Protein: CASSVEGQGFTQYF. V gene TRBV9 combines with J gene TRBJ2-3; possible D gene TRBD1, 5 bases. The CDR3 runs to 14 residues. The ends were cut back, 0 bases at V and 8 bases at J, with 13 bases in the middle. Germline V gives CDR1 SGDLS, CDR2 YYNGEE.

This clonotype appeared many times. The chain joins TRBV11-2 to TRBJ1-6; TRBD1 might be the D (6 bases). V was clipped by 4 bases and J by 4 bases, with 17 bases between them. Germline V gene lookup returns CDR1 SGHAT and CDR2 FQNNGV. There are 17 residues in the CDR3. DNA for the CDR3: TGTGCCAGCAGCTCCGTGGGGGGGCGAGCTTATAATTCACCCCTCCACTTT. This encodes CASSSVGGRAYNSPLHF.

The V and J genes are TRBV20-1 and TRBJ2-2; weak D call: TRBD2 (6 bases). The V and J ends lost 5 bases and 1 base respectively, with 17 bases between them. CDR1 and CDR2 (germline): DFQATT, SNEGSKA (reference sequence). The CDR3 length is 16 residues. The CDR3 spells CSAQASAYMNTGELFF. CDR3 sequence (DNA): TGCAGTGCTCAGGCTAGCGCCTACATGAACACCGGGGAGCTGTTTTTT.

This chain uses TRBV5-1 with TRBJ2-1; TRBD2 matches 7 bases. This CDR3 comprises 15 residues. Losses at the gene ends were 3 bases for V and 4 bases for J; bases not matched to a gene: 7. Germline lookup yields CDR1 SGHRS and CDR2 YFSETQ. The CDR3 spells CASSWGGGVYNEQFF. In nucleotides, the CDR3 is TGCGCCAGCAGCTGGGGCGGGGGAGTTTACAATGAGCAGTTCTTC.

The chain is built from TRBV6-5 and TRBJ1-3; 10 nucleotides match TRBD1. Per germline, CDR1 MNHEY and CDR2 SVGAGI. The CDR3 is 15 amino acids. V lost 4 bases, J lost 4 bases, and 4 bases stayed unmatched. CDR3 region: CASSSGTGVGNTIYF. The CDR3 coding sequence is TGTGCCAGCAGTTCGGGGACAGGGGTAGGAAACACCATATATTTT.

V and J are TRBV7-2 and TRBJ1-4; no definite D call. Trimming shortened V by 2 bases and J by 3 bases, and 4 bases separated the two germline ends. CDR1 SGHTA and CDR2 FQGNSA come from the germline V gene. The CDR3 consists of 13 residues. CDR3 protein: CASSLSANEKLFF. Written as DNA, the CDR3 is TGTGCCAGCAGCTTATCGGCTAATGAAAAACTGTTTTTT.

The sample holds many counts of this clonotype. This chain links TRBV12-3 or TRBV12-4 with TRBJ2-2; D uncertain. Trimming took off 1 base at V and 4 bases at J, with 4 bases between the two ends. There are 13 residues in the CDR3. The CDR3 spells CASSLVATGELFF. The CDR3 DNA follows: TGTGCCAGCAGTTTAGTAGCCACCGGGGAGCTGTTTTTT.

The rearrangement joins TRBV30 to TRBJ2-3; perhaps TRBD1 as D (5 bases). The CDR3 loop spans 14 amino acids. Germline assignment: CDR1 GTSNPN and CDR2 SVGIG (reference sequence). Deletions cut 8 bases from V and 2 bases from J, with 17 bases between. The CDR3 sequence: CAHSVGANTDTQYF. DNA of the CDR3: TGTGCCCACTCGGTAGGGGCAAACACAGATACGCAGTATTTT.

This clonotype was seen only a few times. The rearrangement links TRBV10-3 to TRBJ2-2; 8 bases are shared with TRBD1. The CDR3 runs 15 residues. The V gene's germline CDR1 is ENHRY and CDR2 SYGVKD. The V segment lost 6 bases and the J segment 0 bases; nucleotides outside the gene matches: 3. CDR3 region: CAIRVDRANTGELFF. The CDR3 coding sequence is TGTGCCATCAGAGTGGACAGGGCGAACACCGGGGAGCTGTTTTTT.

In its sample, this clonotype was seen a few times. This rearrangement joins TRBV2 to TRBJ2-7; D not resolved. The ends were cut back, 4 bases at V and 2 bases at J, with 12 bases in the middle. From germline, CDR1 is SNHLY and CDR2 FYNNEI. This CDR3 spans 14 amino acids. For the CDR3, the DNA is TGTGCCAGCAGTGCCTTGGCCGTGACCTACGAGCAGTACTTC. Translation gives CASSALAVTYEQYF.

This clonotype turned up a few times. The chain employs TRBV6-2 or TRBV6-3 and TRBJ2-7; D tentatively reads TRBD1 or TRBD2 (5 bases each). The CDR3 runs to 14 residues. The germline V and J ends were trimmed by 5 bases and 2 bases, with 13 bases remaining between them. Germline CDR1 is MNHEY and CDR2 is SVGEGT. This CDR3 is CASSMGRLAYEQYF. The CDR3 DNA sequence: TGTGCCAGCAGTATGGGACGGTTAGCCTACGAGCAGTACTTC.

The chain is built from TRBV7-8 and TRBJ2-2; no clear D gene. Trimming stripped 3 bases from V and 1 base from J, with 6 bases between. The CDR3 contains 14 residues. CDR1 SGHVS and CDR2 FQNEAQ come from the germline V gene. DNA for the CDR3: TGTGCCAGCAGCTTGTTTCGGAACACCGGGGAGCTGTTTTTT. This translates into CASSLFRNTGELFF.

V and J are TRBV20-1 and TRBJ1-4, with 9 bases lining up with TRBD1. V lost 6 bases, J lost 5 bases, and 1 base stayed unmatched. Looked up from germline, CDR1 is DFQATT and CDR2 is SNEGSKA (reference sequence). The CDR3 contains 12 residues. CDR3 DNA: TGCAGTGCCGGGACAGGGAATGAAAAACTGTTTTTT. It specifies CSAGTGNEKLFF.

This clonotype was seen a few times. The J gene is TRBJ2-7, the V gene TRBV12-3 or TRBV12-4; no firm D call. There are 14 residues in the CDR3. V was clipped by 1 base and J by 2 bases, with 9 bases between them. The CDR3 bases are TGTGCCAGCAGTTTAGTTCGTATGCCCTACGAGCAGTACTTC. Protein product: CASSLVRMPYEQYF.

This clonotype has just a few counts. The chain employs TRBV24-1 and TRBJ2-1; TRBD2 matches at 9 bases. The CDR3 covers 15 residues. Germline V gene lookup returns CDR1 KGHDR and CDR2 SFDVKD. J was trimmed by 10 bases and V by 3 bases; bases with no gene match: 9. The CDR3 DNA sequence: TGTGCCACCAGTGATAATAGCGGGAGTGTGAGGGAGCAGTTCTTC. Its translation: CATSDNSGSVREQFF.

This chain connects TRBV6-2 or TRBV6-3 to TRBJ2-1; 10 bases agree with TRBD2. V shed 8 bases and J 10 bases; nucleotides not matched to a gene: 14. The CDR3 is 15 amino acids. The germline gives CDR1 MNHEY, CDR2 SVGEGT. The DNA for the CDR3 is TGTGCCAGCGAAAAAACAGGGGGACTAGCGAACGAGCAGTTCTTC. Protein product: CASEKTGGLANEQFF.

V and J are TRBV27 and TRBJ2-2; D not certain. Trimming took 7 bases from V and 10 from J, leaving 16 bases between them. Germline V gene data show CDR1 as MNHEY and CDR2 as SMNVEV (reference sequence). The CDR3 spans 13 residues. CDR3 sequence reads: CASKANGGVELFF. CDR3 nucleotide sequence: TGTGCCAGCAAGGCTAACGGCGGTGTGGAGCTGTTTTTT.

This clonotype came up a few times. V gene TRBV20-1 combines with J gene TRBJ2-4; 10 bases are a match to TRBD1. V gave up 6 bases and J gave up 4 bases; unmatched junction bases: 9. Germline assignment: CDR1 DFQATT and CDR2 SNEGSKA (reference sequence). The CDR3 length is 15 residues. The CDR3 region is CSATGWDRGKNIQYF. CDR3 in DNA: TGCAGTGCCACAGGGTGGGACAGGGGTAAAAACATTCAGTACTTC.